Listed below are T cell receptor beta chains from one sample, sequenced in a study of cytomegalovirus exposure and HLA in healthy donors. Sequencing used immunoSEQ multiplex PCR; TCRdb keeps in-frame clones, though not all of them. The sample holds 100,000 to 150,000 clones; around 78% are singletons and the top ten take roughly 1.8%. Input material: PBMCs. The receptor source for this set is a woman between 50 and 59 years old in good health and CMV-seronegative. Both conserved end residues are part of each CDR3. D genes are given only for firm matches. The size of a clone is reported for some rows only, either as once, few or many, or as a class for expanded clones.

d_call,j_call,v_call,clone_size,cdr3_nt,cdr3_aa
TRBD1,TRBJ2-1,TRBV7-9,NA,TGTGCCAGCAGCTTAAGGGGACAGGGGGCGGGTGAGCAGTTCTTC,CASSLRGQGAGEQFF
TRBD1,TRBJ1-2,TRBV6-1,NA,TGTGCCAGCAGTGAAGCGAACTTGGACAGGGGGCCAGGCTACCCCTTC,CASSEANLDRGPGYPF
NA,TRBJ2-2,TRBV11-2,once,TGTGCCAGCAGCTCGCCCAAGCCCGGGTTTAACACCGGGGAGCTGTTTTTT,CASSSPKPGFNTGELFF
TRBD1,TRBJ2-1,TRBV4-1,NA,TGCGCCAGCAGCCAAGAGAATTGGACAGGGCAGTTCTTC,CASSQENWTGQFF
TRBD2,TRBJ2-2,TRBV30,NA,TGTGCCTGGAGTGGTAGGAGCGGGAGCTCGGGCGGGGAGCTGTTTTTT,CAWSGRSGSSGGELFF
NA,TRBJ2-1,TRBV7-3,NA,TGTGCCAGCAGCTCCCAGGGGAGCGCGAGCTCCTACAATGAGCAGTTCTTC,CASSSQGSASSYNEQFF
NA,TRBJ1-2,TRBV10-3,NA,TGTGCCATCAGTGATCCAGGGTTGTATGGCTACACCTTC,CAISDPGLYGYTF
NA,TRBJ2-2,TRBV5-1,NA,TGCGCCAGCAGCCGGGATTGGGGGGTCACCGGGGAGCTGTTTTTT,CASSRDWGVTGELFF
NA,TRBJ1-2,TRBV14,NA,TGTGCCAGCTCAACCATAGACAGGATCGGGGACTATGGCTACACCTTC,CASSTIDRIGDYGYTF
NA,TRBJ1-3,TRBV5-1,once,TGCGCCAGCAGCTTGAGTACAGCCTCTGGAAACACCATATATTTT,CASSLSTASGNTIYF
TRBD1,TRBJ2-1,TRBV27,NA,TGTGCCAGCAGTCAAGGGCCGGGACAGGGCAAGGGAGAGCAGTTCTTC,CASSQGPGQGKGEQFF
NA,TRBJ2-7,TRBV6-5,NA,TGTGCCAGCAGTCGAAGGGGGTTCGACGAGCAGTACTTC,CASSRRGFDEQYF
NA,TRBJ1-1,TRBV19,NA,TGTGCCAGCCGACAGAACACTGAAGCTTTCTTT,CASRQNTEAFF
TRBD1,TRBJ1-1,TRBV7-2,NA,TGTGCCAGCAGCCCCAGGGGGGACACTGAAGCTTTCTTT,CASSPRGDTEAFF
TRBD1,TRBJ2-3,TRBV5-1,NA,TGCGCCAGCAGCTTGGAGGCAGGGGGCCCCGCATATACGCAGTATTTT,CASSLEAGGPAYTQYF
TRBD1,TRBJ1-1,TRBV5-4,NA,TGTGCCAGCACCCTGGGGCAGGGGGCCTTTTTCTACTCTGAAGCTTTCTTT,CASTLGQGAFFYSEAFF
NA,TRBJ2-3,TRBV19,NA,TGTGCCAGTATGGGGGCTGCTAACACAGATACGCAGTATTTT,CASMGAANTDTQYF
NA,TRBJ2-1,TRBV5-8,NA,TGTGCCAGCAGCTTGGCTCCTTCTTCGTACAATGAGCAGTTCTTC,CASSLAPSSYNEQFF
TRBD2,TRBJ2-2,TRBV2,NA,TGTGCCACCGCCAACCTGGCGGGAGGGCCCGGGGAGCTGTTTTTT,CATANLAGGPGELFF
NA,TRBJ2-7,TRBV9,NA,TGTGCCAGTCTAGCGCTGAGCTCCTACGAGCAGTACTTC,CASLALSSYEQYF
NA,TRBJ1-4,TRBV19,NA,TGTGCCAGCCACCGGAGCTTTAATGAAAAACTGTTTTTT,CASHRSFNEKLFF
TRBD1,TRBJ1-2,TRBV4-1,NA,TGCGCCAGCAGCCAAGTCACAGGGGCGTATGGTGGCTACACCTTC,CASSQVTGAYGGYTF
NA,TRBJ1-2,TRBV5-1,few,TGCGCCAGCAGCTTGGATTTGGCACAGGGCAACTATGGCTACACCTTC,CASSLDLAQGNYGYTF
NA,TRBJ2-1,TRBV13,NA,TGTGCCAGCAGCTTAAGGCGGGGATACAATGAGCAGTTCTTC,CASSLRRGYNEQFF
TRBD2,TRBJ2-3,TRBV6-5,NA,TGTGCCAGCAAACTAGCGCTTAGCACAGATACGCAGTATTTT,CASKLALSTDTQYF
NA,TRBJ1-1,TRBV6-4,NA,TGTGCCAGCAGTGGATCGCCCCGTCCCGGGACACCATTAGGTTGTGCTGAAGCTTTCTTT,CASSGSPRPGTPLGCAEAFF
NA,TRBJ2-7,TRBV2,NA,TGTGCCAGCAGGGAGGTAGGGGGAAGCTCCTACGAGCAGTACTTC,CASREVGGSSYEQYF
NA,TRBJ2-5,TRBV9,NA,TGTGCCAGCAGCGTAGCCGGTTATGGGGACACTTTGGGAGAGACCCAGTACTTC,CASSVAGYGDTLGETQYF
NA,TRBJ1-5,TRBV27,once,TGTGCCAGCAGTACCGACAGCCGAACCCAGCCCCAGCATTTT,CASSTDSRTQPQHF
NA,TRBJ1-1,TRBV6-5,NA,TGTGCCAGCAGCCTTAATCAGGGTGGGACTGAAGCTTTCTTT,CASSLNQGGTEAFF
NA,TRBJ1-5,TRBV18,NA,TGTGCCAGCTCACCAAGCTCCCAGCCAGGGCCCCAGCATTTT,CASSPSSQPGPQHF
NA,TRBJ2-5,TRBV7-7,NA,TGTGCTAGCAGCCCAGGGGCCCGCTCGGAAGTACAAGAGACCCAGTACTTC,CASSPGARSEVQETQYF
TRBD1,TRBJ1-1,TRBV25-1,NA,TGTGCCAGCAGCGTTCCGGGACAGGTGACTGAAGCTTTCTTT,CASSVPGQVTEAFF
TRBD2,TRBJ2-2,TRBV6-5,once,TGTGCCAGCAGTCGACCGGGAGGGGCCACCGGGGAGCTGTTTTTT,CASSRPGGATGELFF